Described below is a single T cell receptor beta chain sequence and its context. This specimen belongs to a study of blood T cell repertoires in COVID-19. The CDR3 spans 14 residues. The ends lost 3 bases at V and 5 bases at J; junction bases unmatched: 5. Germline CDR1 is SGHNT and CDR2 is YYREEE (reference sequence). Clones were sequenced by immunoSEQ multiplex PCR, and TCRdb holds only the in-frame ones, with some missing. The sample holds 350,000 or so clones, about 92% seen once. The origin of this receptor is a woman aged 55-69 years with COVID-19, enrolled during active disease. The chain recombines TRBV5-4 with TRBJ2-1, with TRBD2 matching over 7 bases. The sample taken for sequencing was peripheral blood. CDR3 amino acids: CASSSLTSNNEQFF. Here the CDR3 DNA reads TGTGCCAGCAGCTCCCTGACTAGCAACAATGAGCAGTTCTTC.